The source of this T cell receptor (beta chain) is a study of naive and memory T cell subsets. Study conclusions and caveats: Potentially, T cell activation and differentiation skew this RNA-based measurement.

This clonotype was counted at least ten times. Its antigen is not known. TCR cDNA received a 3' ligated oligonucleotide that carried a UMI. Trimming removed 3 bases from V and 1 base from J; junction bases left unmatched: 5. CDR1 SGHTA and CDR2 FQGNSA come from the germline V gene. CDR3 length: 17 amino acids. The SP2 primer and nested alpha and beta constant region primers amplified ligated cDNA in four rounds. Alpha and beta constant region primers primed reverse transcription for blood and skin samples. TCRdb reprocessed the UMI-ligation and nested PCR reads via MiXCR and lists one record per CDR3 protein. The sample carries around 24,000 distinct CDR3 sequences, around 5.3% recorded once.

The sequenced sample consisted of blood. This TCR was recovered from an adult in good health. V and J are TRBV7-2 and TRBJ2-3; 12 bases align to TRBD2. The CDR3 DNA reads TGTGCCAGCAGCTTCCTAGCGGGAGGGGGCGGCACAGATACGCAGTATTTT. Its protein is CASSFLAGGGGTDTQYF.